The T cell receptor (beta chain) under discussion was sequenced for a study of cytomegalovirus exposure and HLA in healthy donors. Study-level findings and limits: Rare TCR sequences dominated, though some public TCRs recurred in many donors. In a later analysis, a missense DCLRE1C variant was linked to TCR beta V- and J-gene trimming.

With respect to this clone: Antigen: not known.

Between the trimmed V and J ends, which lost 7 bases and 5 bases, there was a span of 23 bases. The length of the CDR3 is 16 residues. Germline CDR1 reads MNHEY; CDR2 reads SMNVEV (reference sequence). The study ran its PCR with 60 Vbeta and 13 Jbeta primers. The repertoire was sequenced with immunoSEQ multiplex PCR; TCRdb's copy has only in-frame clones and lacks some. Among about 170,000 clones, roughly 80% were seen once, and the ten largest hold 6.5% to 8.5%. The sequence derives from a man aged 25 to 40 in good health and CMV-seropositive. The sample was PBMCs. V is TRBV27 and J is TRBJ1-2; maybe TRBD1 (6 bases). The CDR3 loop is CASTLDRDTARYGYTF. CDR3 sequence (DNA): TGTGCCAGCACCTTGGACCGGGACACTGCAAGATATGGCTACACCTTC.